What follows are 12 T cell receptor beta chains derived from one specimen sequenced in a study of T cell repertoires in cytomegalovirus infection. One entry per CDR3 protein results from TCRdb running MiXCR on the reads. The table lists approximately 180,000 distinct CDR3 sequences, approximately 18% of them singletons, with 20% to 25% in the top ten. The specimen was CD8+ T cells from PBMCs. These receptors originate from a human donor in good health (CMV status not recorded). Some clones in this sample may be carry-over from other donors' samples.

The chain recombines TRBV2 with TRBJ2-7, with TRBD1 matching 9 bases. V shed 7 bases, J shed 4 bases, and the junction held 17 bases outside the gene matches. The CDR3 consists of 17 residues. Looked up from germline, CDR1 is SNHLY and CDR2 is FYNNEI. DNA of the CDR3: TGTGCCAGCATGGGCGACGAACAGGGGGCGGCAGCTTACGAGCAGTACTTC. Translated: CASMGDEQGAAAYEQYF.

This clonotype was recorded many times. J is TRBJ2-7 and V is TRBV7-2; TRBD1 matches 9 bases. The V gene's germline CDR1 is SGHTA and CDR2 FQGNSA. This CDR3 comprises 13 residues. After removal of 5 bases from V and 7 bases from J, the junction contained 6 bases not matched to a gene. CDR3 nucleotides: TGTGCCAGCAGCAGAGGACAGGGGAGAGAGCAGTACTTC. It specifies CASSRGQGREQYF.

In its sample, this clonotype was seen a few times. The chain is built from TRBV28 and TRBJ2-7; D unresolved. V was cut by 6 bases and J by 3 bases, with 15 bases left in between. This CDR3 has 14 amino acids. Looked up from germline, CDR1 is MDHEN and CDR2 is SYDVKM. For the CDR3, the DNA is TGTGCCAGCAGGCCTCTCAGTTATAACTACGAGCAGTACTTC. Its protein product is CASRPLSYNYEQYF. Together with reference TRBV28 and TRBJ2-7, the CDR3 gives the full variable domain: DVKVTQSSRYLVKRTGEKVFLECVQDMDHENMFWYRQDPGLGLRLIYFSYDVKMKEKGDIPEGYSVSREKKERFSLILESASTNQTSMYLCASRPLSYNYEQYFGPGTRLTVT.

Details on this clonotype: Compared with germline, one end of the junction differs, possibly owing to a read error. The rearrangement joins TRBV20-1 to TRBJ2-5, with D uncertain. Germline V gives CDR1 DFQATT, CDR2 SNEGSKA (reference sequence). The CDR3 covers 14 residues. In nucleotides, the CDR3 is TGCAGTGCCCCGGGTCCGGTCGAGACCACCGGGTGGCACTTC. Translation gives CSAPGPVETTGWHF.

This clonotype was seen a few times. The J gene is TRBJ2-2, the V gene TRBV2, with D uncertain. The germline gives CDR1 SNHLY, CDR2 FYNNEI. The CDR3 spans 15 residues. V dropped 8 bases and J dropped 5 bases, with 18 bases sitting between them. In DNA, the CDR3 is TGTGCCAGCTATATCGCGGCCATTCGGACCGGGGAGCTGTTTTTT. Protein sequence: CASYIAAIRTGELFF.

This clonotype has only a few counts. The chain recombines TRBV12-3 or TRBV12-4 with TRBJ2-1; weak D call: TRBD2 (6 bases). Trimming removed 4 bases at V and 15 bases at J, with 22 bases between. The CDR3 is 14 amino acids. This CDR3 reads CASSYPPGSEGRFF. The CDR3 nucleotides read TGTGCCAGCAGTTACCCGCCGGGGTCGGAGGGCCGGTTCTTC.

Only a few counts were recorded for this clonotype. The V gene is TRBV6-6, the J gene TRBJ1-5, with unresolved D. Trimming cost V 7 bases and J 3 bases, with 1 base left between them. CDR1 is MNHNY and CDR2 is SVGAGI in the germline V gene (reference sequence). This CDR3 contains 10 residues. CDR3 amino acids: CASNNQPQHF. Written as DNA, the CDR3 is TGTGCCAGCAACAATCAGCCCCAGCATTTT.

The rearrangement links TRBV7-6 to TRBJ2-1; no reliable D call. Germline assignment: CDR1 SGHVS and CDR2 FNYEAQ. V lost 11 bases, J lost 0 bases, and 11 bases lay in between. CDR3 length equals 13 residues. The CDR3 reads CACGLDSYNEQFF. The DNA of the CDR3 is TGTGCCTGCGGATTAGACTCCTACAATGAGCAGTTCTTC.

The chain joins TRBV7-3 to TRBJ2-1; D possibly corresponds to TRBD2 (7 bases). Germline-derived CDR1 and CDR2 are SGHTA and FQGTGA. V was clipped by 5 bases and J by 4 bases, with 18 bases between them. This CDR3 has 16 residues. CDR3 DNA: TGTGCCAGCAGCGTCTTATCCGGGGGGCTATACAATGAGCAGTTCTTC. This sequence encodes CASSVLSGGLYNEQFF.

The chain couples TRBV30 to TRBJ1-1; no clear D. The V gene's germline CDR1 is GTSNPN and CDR2 SVGIG (reference sequence). There are 15 residues in the CDR3. Between the trimmed V and J ends, which lost 4 bases and 0 bases, there was a span of 15 bases. The CDR3 region has the DNA TGTGCCTGGATATGGCGGGGTGGGATGAACACTGAAGCTTTCTTT. It codes for CAWIWRGGMNTEAFF.

The rearrangement links TRBV12-3 or TRBV12-4 to TRBJ1-2; tentative D call: TRBD1 (5 bases). The CDR3 contains 11 residues. V lost 6 bases and J lost 6, with 8 bases in between. CDR3 region: CASSQGHGYTF. DNA of the CDR3: TGTGCCAGCAGCCAGGGTCATGGCTACACCTTC.

The CDR3 here is CASSYEQGARYGYTF. CDR3 nucleotides: TGTGCCAGCAGTTACGAACAGGGGGCACGCTATGGCTACACCTTC. The chain couples TRBV6-2 or TRBV6-3 to TRBJ1-2; 9 positions agree with TRBD1. Germline V gives CDR1 MNHEY, CDR2 SVGEGT. After removal of 2 bases from V and 4 bases from J, the junction contained 5 bases not matched to a gene. The CDR3 loop spans 15 amino acids.